This T cell receptor (beta chain) is drawn from a study of cytomegalovirus exposure and HLA in healthy donors. Looking at the study overall: One earlier analysis, a look at 150 million to 200 million T cells, found some 110 million unique TCR beta sequences.

The CDR3 runs to 15 residues. Germline trimming cut 6 bases from V and 0 bases from J; bases unmatched to any gene: 5. Germline CDR1 and CDR2: MNHNS and SASEGT. Primers: 60 Vbeta forward and 13 Jbeta reverse. Clones were read by immunoSEQ multiplex PCR, and TCRdb kept only the in-frame ones, dropping some. The table lists 110,000 to 150,000 clones, 80% to 85% of them singletons. Overall study results and limits: Being indistinguishable, some V segments were excluded, TRBV6-2 and TRBV6-3 among them.

Remarks on this clone: Its antigen remains unidentified.

V is TRBV6-1 and J is TRBJ1-5, with 7 bases lining up with TRBD1. The sample taken for sequencing was PBMCs. The receptor was derived from a female donor in good health and CMV-seronegative. The CDR3 region has the DNA TGTGCCAGCAGCGTACAGGGGATTAGCAATCAGCCCCAGCATTTT. This sequence encodes CASSVQGISNQPQHF.